The T cell receptor (beta chain) under discussion was sequenced for a study of CD8+ T cells in alopecia areata. Study overall: Patients in the treated group were given tofacitinib by mouth, 5 to 10 mg twice a day.

Findings and limits, study-wide: Among patients, TCR sharing was less clear than in mice, a difference possibly due in part to HLA diversity in the patient population. Higher clonality was seen in lesional scalp than in normal scalp, especially in alopecia totalis/universalis.

Extracted RNA was reverse transcribed into cDNA, the sequencing template. Produced via immunoSEQ multiplex PCR; TCRdb's table is partial and in-frame only. Of roughly 140,000 clones listed, 40% to 55% are singletons. Researchers gathered lesional scalp punch biopsies and peripheral blood from patients with alopecia areata. Regarding this clone: Its antigen is undetermined.

The CDR3 length is 14 residues. The germline CDR1 and CDR2 sequences are MNHEY and SVGAGI. V lost 5 bases and J lost 8, with 18 bases in between. Specimen: CD4+ T cells sorted from blood, collected at week 0. The J gene is TRBJ1-2, the V gene TRBV6-5, with a weak D call TRBD1 (5 bases). This clonotype was sampled from a human donor with alopecia areata. The CDR3 DNA reads TGTGCCAGCAGTCCCCCTCGGGGGATGGGCGGCTACACCTTC. Its translation: CASSPPRGMGGYTF.